This T cell receptor (beta chain) was sequenced for a study of T cells after yellow fever vaccination. Study-level findings and limits: The study re-detected most primary-vaccination clones after the booster (roughly 95% CD4, approximately 88% CD8).

Germline V gene data show CDR1 as SGHAT and CDR2 as FQNNGV. This CDR3 has 15 amino acids. Deletions cut 2 bases from V and 3 bases from J, with 14 bases between. This clonotype was detected only a few times. The antigen is not known. Using its own MiXCR run on the 5' RACE reads, TCRdb lists one record per CDR3 protein. The sample holds some 300,000 distinct CDR3 sequences; roughly 7.5% are singletons and the top ten take roughly 18%. This sample comprised PBMCs, obtained about 41 days after the first yellow fever vaccination. This chain connects TRBV11-2 to TRBJ2-7; perhaps TRBD1 as D (6 bases). This sequence was found in a man between 18 and 29 years old who received the YFV17D yellow fever vaccine. The CDR3 DNA sequence: TGTGCCAGCAGCTTAATGTTGTCAGGGGTCTACGAGCAGTACGTC. This codes for CASSLMLSGVYEQYV.